A selection of T cell receptor beta chains follows, all from one sample in a study of graft-versus-host responses after intestinal transplantation. Some clones are missing from TCRdb's copy, which holds only in-frame ones; the method was immunoSEQ multiplex PCR. The sample contains about 88,000 clones, about 95% of which appear only once. No antigen has been assigned to these receptors. The sample in question was unstimulated CD4+ T cells sorted from spleen or lymph node cells, obtained before transplant. Receptors were obtained from a human donor who was the organ donor for an intestinal transplant. Each CDR3 is given with its conserved first and last residue. D genes are given only for firm matches.

TRBJ2-2	TRBV19	.	CASSLGTHTGELFF	TGTGCCAGTAGCCTCGGGACACACACCGGGGAGCTGTTTTTT
TRBJ1-2	TRBV4-3	.	CASSQGSPVGSYGYTF	TGCGCCAGCAGCCAAGGCTCCCCGGTCGGGTCCTATGGCTACACCTTC
TRBJ1-1	TRBV9	.	CASSVGGTFGTEAFF	TGTGCCAGCAGCGTAGGGGGTACATTCGGGACTGAAGCTTTCTTT
TRBJ2-3	TRBV7-3	.	CASSLTDTQYF	TGTGCCAGCAGCTTGACAGATACGCAGTATTTT
TRBJ2-7	TRBV5-1	TRBD1	CASSVGDSHYEQYF	TGCGCCAGCAGCGTCGGGGACAGCCACTACGAGCAGTACTTC
TRBJ2-1	TRBV9	TRBD2	CASSVAVAGREQFF	TGTGCCAGCAGCGTAGCGGTAGCGGGGCGAGAGCAGTTCTTC
TRBJ2-1	TRBV19	TRBD1	CASSRTGDFPTGAYNEQFF	TGTGCCAGTAGCCGTACCGGGGATTTCCCCACAGGGGCCTACAATGAGCAGTTCTTC
TRBJ2-7	TRBV5-1	TRBD1	CASSLEPGQVIYEQYF	TGCGCCAGCAGCTTGGAGCCGGGACAGGTAATCTACGAGCAGTACTTC
TRBJ2-7	TRBV6-5	TRBD2	CASSETGGVYEQYF	TGTGCCAGCAGTGAGACGGGGGGGGTCTACGAGCAGTACTTC
TRBJ1-4	TRBV6-6	.	CAARAGNEKLFF	TGTGCCGCGAGGGCGGGGAATGAAAAACTGTTTTTT
TRBJ1-2	TRBV5-4	.	CASSLGGGYVRGYTF	TGTGCCAGCAGCCTGGGGGGAGGGTACGTCCGGGGCTACACCTTC
TRBJ1-4	TRBV4-2	TRBD1	CASSRLTGGEEKLFF	TGTGCCAGCAGCCGCCTGACAGGGGGGGAGGAAAAACTGTTTTTT
TRBJ1-6	TRBV6-1	.	CASSALTTGNNSPLHF	TGTGCCAGCAGTGCGTTAACCACAGGGAATAATTCACCCCTCCACTTT
TRBJ1-2	TRBV6-5	TRBD1	CASIRQGARGYTF	TGTGCCAGCATTAGACAGGGGGCACGTGGCTACACCTTC
TRBJ2-3	TRBV7-9	TRBD1	CASSLSQGADTQYF	TGTGCCAGCAGCTTGTCTCAGGGGGCCGATACGCAGTATTTT
TRBJ2-5	TRBV6-5	.	CASSYSRRGATETQYF	TGTGCCAGCAGTTACTCGAGAAGGGGGGCGACAGAGACCCAGTACTTC
TRBJ2-1	TRBV28	.	CASSLTGSYNEQFF	TGTGCCAGCAGTTTAACAGGCTCCTACAATGAGCAGTTCTTC
TRBJ2-5	TRBV7-3	.	CASSRPGTEETQYF	TGTGCCAGCAGTCGTCCCGGGACGGAAGAGACCCAGTACTTC
TRBJ1-1	TRBV5-1	.	CASRSKSGTANTEAFF	TGCGCCAGCAGATCAAAATCCGGGACGGCGAACACTGAAGCTTTCTTT
TRBJ1-5	TRBV9	.	CASSVEGTSNQPQHF	TGTGCCAGCAGCGTAGAGGGTACTAGCAATCAGCCCCAGCATTTT
TRBJ1-5	TRBV28	.	CASTLSLGTGNQPQHF	TGTGCCAGCACCCTCAGTCTTGGGACCGGCAATCAGCCCCAGCATTTT
TRBJ2-7	TRBV6-8	TRBD1	CASSYSIQGVRQYF	TGTGCCAGCAGTTACTCGATACAGGGGGTTAGGCAGTACTTC
TRBJ2-7	TRBV7-2	.	CASSPGQLSYEQYF	TGTGCCAGCAGCCCTGGACAGTTATCGTACGAGCAGTACTTC
TRBJ1-2	TRBV2	.	CASRRGHGGYTF	TGTGCCAGCAGGAGGGGACATGGAGGCTACACCTTC
TRBJ2-7	TRBV5-6	.	CASSSWPGHGSYEQYF	TGTGCCAGCAGCTCCTGGCCGGGACATGGCTCCTACGAGCAGTACTTC
TRBJ1-2	TRBV5-5	TRBD1	CASSLAGGKDGYTF	TGTGCCAGCAGCTTGGCAGGGGGCAAGGATGGCTACACCTTC
TRBJ1-1	TRBV18	.	CASSPPQNTEAFF	TGTGCCAGCTCACCACCTCAGAACACTGAAGCTTTCTTT
TRBJ1-2	TRBV5-1	.	CASSLDGGYTF	TGCGCCAGCAGCTTGGACGGAGGCTACACCTTC
TRBJ2-1	TRBV11-3	.	CASSENDNEQFF	TGTGCCAGCAGCGAAAACGACAATGAGCAGTTCTTC
TRBJ1-6	TRBV27	.	CASSVGIGNSPLHF	TGTGCCAGCAGCGTAGGGATCGGAAATTCACCCCTCCACTTT
TRBJ1-1	TRBV5-4	.	CASRSLQGNTEAFF	TGTGCCAGCAGATCACTACAGGGGAACACTGAAGCTTTCTTT
TRBJ1-6	TRBV28	.	CASSLPRADSPLHF	TGTGCCAGCAGTCTTCCCCGGGCGGACTCACCCCTCCACTTT
TRBJ1-2	TRBV10-3	TRBD1	CAISPTTGSMPNGYTF	TGTGCCATCAGTCCGACGACAGGGAGTATGCCTAATGGCTACACCTTC
TRBJ1-2	TRBV28	TRBD1	CASRATGTGNYGYTF	TGTGCCAGCAGAGCCACAGGGACAGGGAACTATGGCTACACCTTC
TRBJ1-5	TRBV7-2	.	CASSLAASPQPQHF	TGTGCCAGCAGCTTAGCGGCAAGCCCGCAGCCCCAGCATTTT
TRBJ1-2	TRBV27	TRBD1	CASRGTGGLWYGYTF	TGTGCCAGCAGAGGGACAGGGGGCTTGTGGTATGGCTACACCTTC
TRBJ2-3	TRBV19	.	CASSTPRTVGGSHTDTQYF	TGTGCCAGTAGTACACCTAGGACCGTCGGGGGCTCTCACACAGATACGCAGTATTTT
TRBJ1-2	TRBV7-2	TRBD1	CASSLTGEAWGYTF	TGTGCCAGCAGCTTGACAGGGGAGGCGTGGGGCTACACCTTC
TRBJ2-7	TRBV28	.	CASSFIGPVDF	TGTGCCAGCAGTTTTATAGGCCCTGTGGATTTC
TRBJ1-3	TRBV5-6	.	CASSLERGNTIYF	TGTGCCAGCAGCTTGGAAAGGGGAAACACCATATATTTT
TRBJ2-3	TRBV2	TRBD2	CASRAGTSGGGTNTQYF	TGTGCCAGCAGAGCCGGGACTAGCGGGGGGGGCACAAATACGCAGTATTTT
TRBJ1-6	TRBV16	TRBD1	CASSWDRSNSPLHF	TGTGCCAGCAGCTGGGACAGGAGCAATTCACCCCTCCACTTT
TRBJ1-1	TRBV9	.	CASSVEQKGPSTEAFF	TGTGCCAGCAGCGTAGAACAAAAGGGGCCCTCCACTGAAGCTTTCTTT
TRBJ2-7	TRBV7-9	.	CASSLTGRQYF	TGTGCCAGCAGCTTAACGGGGCGGCAGTACTTC
TRBJ1-6	TRBV4-3	TRBD1	CASSLAYSGTVNSPLHF	TGCGCCAGCAGCCTAGCGTATTCCGGGACAGTTAATTCACCCCTCCACTTT
TRBJ1-2	TRBV4-2	TRBD1	CASSSRSQERDRVLGYTF	TGTGCCAGCAGCAGCCGCTCTCAAGAAAGGGACAGGGTCTTGGGCTACACCTTC
TRBJ1-2	TRBV6-5	.	CASSNTGDVGYGYTF	TGTGCCAGCAGTAATACAGGCGACGTGGGCTATGGCTACACCTTC
TRBJ2-3	TRBV7-2	TRBD2	CASSLTVAGGPSTDTQYF	TGTGCCAGCAGCTTAACGGTTGCGGGGGGCCCTTCCACAGATACGCAGTATTTT
TRBJ1-1	TRBV7-9	TRBD1	CASSPRGPDRGTNTEAFF	TGTGCCAGCAGCCCCAGAGGACCGGACAGGGGAACGAACACTGAAGCTTTCTTT
TRBJ2-1	TRBV6-1	TRBD1	CASSDRTGNCFF	TGTGCCAGCAGTGATAGGACAGGGAATTGTTTCTTC
TRBJ2-5	TRBV7-3	.	CASSSGLRETQYF	TGTGCCAGCAGCTCGGGACTTCGGGAGACCCAGTACTTC
TRBJ2-7	TRBV5-6	.	CASSSVGASYEQYF	TGTGCCAGCAGCTCCGTGGGGGCGTCCTACGAGCAGTACTTC
TRBJ2-3	TRBV7-9	.	CASSPGTSTDTQYF	TGTGCCAGCAGCCCCGGGACTAGCACAGATACGCAGTATTTT
TRBJ1-5	TRBV19	.	CASSKSGGRDQPQHF	TGTGCCAGTAGTAAATCTGGGGGCAGAGATCAGCCCCAGCATTTT
TRBJ1-1	TRBV6-1	.	CASSDRRARPTQGSTEAFF	TGTGCCAGCAGTGATCGGAGGGCAAGACCCACCCAGGGGAGCACTGAAGCTTTCTTT
TRBJ1-2	TRBV28	TRBD1	CASRPPTGSRYGYTF	TGTGCCAGCAGACCCCCGACAGGGAGCCGCTATGGCTACACCTTC
TRBJ1-3	TRBV6-1	.	CASSEAGGPGNTIYF	TGTGCCAGCAGTGAAGCCGGGGGGCCTGGAAACACCATATATTTT
TRBJ1-3	TRBV9	.	CASSVGEAGNTIYF	TGTGCCAGCAGCGTAGGGGAGGCTGGAAACACCATATATTTT
TRBJ2-6	TRBV7-3	.	CASSLVRLPGANVLTF	TGTGCCAGCAGCTTAGTTCGGCTTCCTGGGGCCAACGTCCTGACTTTC